The 21 T cell receptor beta chains reported below all come from one sample, sequenced in a study of chemoradiotherapy in HPV16-positive cancers. Generated by immunoSEQ multiplex PCR, the TCRdb table keeps only in-frame clones and is missing some. The sample contains approximately 1,000 clones, 80% to 95% of which appear only once. The source material was tumor tissue, sampled from a patient who underwent chemoradiotherapy. The receptor set was obtained from a human donor with HPV-associated anogenital cancer.

The chain recombines TRBV18 with TRBJ2-1, with TRBD2 matching over 13 bases. The length of the CDR3 is 17 residues. J lost 9 bases, V lost 3 bases, and 11 bases had no gene match. The germline V gene has CDR1 KGHSH and CDR2 LQKENI. The CDR3 region is CASSPQRLAGGGSEQFF. CDR3 sequence (DNA): TGTGCCAGCTCACCCCAGAGACTAGCGGGAGGTGGCAGTGAGCAGTTCTTC.

Only one count was recorded for this clone. This chain connects TRBV4-2 to TRBJ2-6; the D is unclear. Germline V gene lookup returns CDR1 LGHNA and CDR2 YNFKEQ. CDR3 length: 16 residues. V lost 0 bases and J lost 1, with 7 bases in between. The CDR3 loop reads CASSQDYGSGANVLTF. DNA of the CDR3: TGTGCCAGCAGCCAAGACTATGGATCTGGGGCCAACGTCCTGACTTTC.

The chain uses TRBV5-1 and TRBJ2-3; D is uncertain. Germline-derived CDR1 and CDR2 are SGHRS and YFSETQ. Trimming cost V 0 bases and J 2 bases, with 4 bases left between them. The CDR3 has 13 amino acids. The CDR3 spells CASSLESTDTQYF. The CDR3 DNA follows: TGCGCCAGCAGCTTGGAGTCCACAGATACGCAGTATTTT.

The rearrangement links TRBV30 to TRBJ2-5, with 9 nucleotides matching TRBD2. CDR1 and CDR2 from the germline V gene are GTSNPN and SVGIG (reference sequence). This CDR3 has 13 amino acids. V gave up 7 bases and J gave up 4 bases; unmatched junction bases: 7. In DNA form, the CDR3 reads TGTGCCTCCGACTTTAGCGGGAGAGAGACCCAGTACTTC. It codes for CASDFSGRETQYF.

The chain has TRBV29-1 and TRBJ2-3, with 16 bases that match TRBD2. The length of the CDR3 is 15 residues. Germline V gene lookup returns CDR1 SQVTM and CDR2 ANQGSEA. The ends lost 6 bases at V and 5 bases at J; junction bases unmatched: 5. The CDR3 DNA reads as TGCAGCGTGGGACTAGCGGGAGGGCGGGGAGATACGCAGTATTTT. Protein sequence: CSVGLAGGRGDTQYF.

The chain carries TRBV6-4 and TRBJ2-1; TRBD2 agrees at 11 bases. J lost 6 bases, V lost 0 bases, and 1 base had no gene match. Germline-derived CDR1 and CDR2 are MRHNA and SNTAGT. The CDR3 spans 15 residues. CDR3 DNA: TGTGCCAGCAGTGACTCAACTAGCGGGAGCAATGAGCAGTTCTTC. Protein sequence: CASSDSTSGSNEQFF.

This chain links TRBV5-6 with TRBJ2-1; D unclear. V lost 0 bases and J lost 2, with 12 bases in between. Germline CDR1 reads SGHDT; CDR2 reads YYEEEE. The length of the CDR3 is 16 residues. This CDR3 reads CASSLVAPATYNEQFF. CDR3 nucleotide sequence: TGTGCCAGCAGCTTGGTCGCCCCAGCGACCTACAATGAGCAGTTCTTC.

This clone was seen just once. V and J are TRBV9 and TRBJ2-7; a weak D match, TRBD2 (6 bases). With 0 bases removed from V and 7 bases from J, the gap between germline ends came to 17 bases. Germline CDR1 reads SGDLS; CDR2 reads YYNGEE. This CDR3 is built from 15 residues. CDR3 nucleotides: TGTGCCAGCAGCGTAGGGGCGGGGCCAACGGGGGAGCAGTACTTC. It encodes CASSVGAGPTGEQYF.

This chain links TRBV11-1 with TRBJ2-7, with 11 bases matching TRBD1. J lost 5 bases, V lost 1 base, and 10 bases had no gene match. This CDR3 is 17 amino acids long. Germline V gives CDR1 SGHAT, CDR2 FQDESV (reference sequence). CDR3 DNA sequence: TGTGCCAGCAGCTTAGACCCGGGACAGGGGGGAATGCACGAGCAGTACTTC. Translated: CASSLDPGQGGMHEQYF.

The chain couples TRBV28 to TRBJ2-2, with D maybe TRBD1 (6 bases). The CDR3 runs 14 residues. V was shortened by 6 bases and J by 1 base, with 9 bases between the two germline ends. Germline V lookup: CDR1 MDHEN, CDR2 SYDVKM. The CDR3 DNA reads TGTGCCAGCAGATCGGGACAGAACACCGGGGAGCTGTTTTTT. Translated, it gives CASRSGQNTGELFF.

The rearrangement joins TRBV4-1 to TRBJ1-1; a possible D gene is TRBD1 (5 bases). This CDR3 has 19 amino acids. Germline V CDR1 and CDR2: MGHRA, YSYEKL. V lost 3 bases and J lost 5, with 28 bases in between. Written as DNA, the CDR3 is TGCGCCAGCAGCCACCCTTTGGGGGGGGGACGGGGCTCTACAACTGAAGCTTTCTTT. Translating gives CASSHPLGGGRGSTTEAFF.

The chain has TRBV6-4 and TRBJ2-1, with 7 bases fitting TRBD2. Trimming removed 2 bases from V and 9 bases from J; junction bases left unmatched: 7. Germline CDR1 and CDR2: MRHNA and SNTAGT. The CDR3 runs 14 residues. The CDR3 DNA sequence: TGTGCCAGCAGTGACGGGGGGGACTTGGCTGAGCAGTTCTTC. Translated: CASSDGGDLAEQFF.

This chain uses TRBV6-5 with TRBJ2-1; 8 bases align to TRBD1. The CDR3 is 15 amino acids. Germline V gives CDR1 MNHEY, CDR2 SVGAGI. Trimming took 5 bases from V and 8 from J; bases not matched to a gene: 11. The CDR3 reads CASSRQGNGVDEQFF. DNA for the CDR3: TGTGCCAGCAGTCGACAGGGGAATGGGGTCGATGAGCAGTTCTTC.

The rearrangement links TRBV30 to TRBJ1-4; D is ambiguous. The ends were cut back, 7 bases at V and 0 bases at J, with 9 bases in the middle. The CDR3 is 13 residues long. CDR1 is GTSNPN and CDR2 is SVGIG in the germline V gene (reference sequence). The CDR3 nucleotides are TGTGCCTCCTCCGGGACAACTAATGAAAAACTGTTTTTT. It encodes CASSGTTNEKLFF. The whole variable domain, remainder taken from reference TRBV30 and TRBJ1-4, is SQTIHQWPATLVQPVGSPLSLECTVEGTSNPNLYWYRQAAGRGLQLLFYSVGIGQISSEVPQNLSASRPQDRQFILSSKKLLLSDSGFYLCASSGTTNEKLFFGSGTQLSVL.

The J gene is TRBJ2-5, the V gene TRBV10-3; D possibly matches TRBD1 or TRBD2 (5 bases each). Trimming shortened V by 2 bases and J by 1 base, and 8 bases separated the two germline ends. Germline V lookup: CDR1 ENHRY, CDR2 SYGVKD. This CDR3 has 14 amino acids. CDR3 nucleotides: TGTGCCATCAGTGAGGGGGGTTTCCAAGAGACCCAGTACTTC. Its translation: CAISEGGFQETQYF.

The genes are TRBV5-1 and TRBJ2-7; 8 nucleotides line up with TRBD1. Germline V CDR1 and CDR2: SGHRS, YFSETQ. V dropped 5 bases and J dropped 5; count of bases not matched to a gene: 9. The CDR3 has 14 residues. DNA for the CDR3: TGCGCCAGCAGTAACACAGGGGGTGCGGACGAGCAGTACTTC. This gives the protein CASSNTGGADEQYF.

The V and J genes are TRBV11-2 and TRBJ1-2; D remains ambiguous. Germline CDR1 and CDR2: SGHAT and FQNNGV. The CDR3 extends over 13 amino acids. V shed 0 bases and J shed 8 bases, with 10 bases lying between them. CDR3 sequence: CASSLEGPRGYTF. As DNA, the CDR3 is TGTGCCAGCAGCTTAGAGGGCCCGCGGGGCTACACCTTC.

The chain carries TRBV10-3 and TRBJ1-2; D possibly corresponds to TRBD1 (6 bases). V shed 6 bases and J shed 0 bases, with 14 bases lying between them. CDR3 length: 15 amino acids. CDR1 and CDR2 from the germline V gene are ENHRY and SYGVKD. CDR3 loop: CAIRWSGEANYGYTF. The CDR3 nucleotides read TGTGCCATCAGGTGGTCAGGGGAGGCTAACTATGGCTACACCTTC.

The gene calls are TRBV4-2 and TRBJ2-1, with TRBD2 as a possible D gene (6 bases). V was cut by 1 base and J by 7 bases, with 17 bases left in between. Germline V gene lookup returns CDR1 LGHNA and CDR2 YNFKEQ. CDR3 length: 16 residues. CDR3 in DNA: TGTGCCAGCAGCCAAGTCGGGAGAGGGTTGGAAAATGAGCAGTTCTTC. Translated: CASSQVGRGLENEQFF.

The chain links TRBV28 to TRBJ2-4; maybe TRBD2 (5 bases). V was clipped by 1 base and J by 3 bases, with 16 bases between them. This CDR3 contains 17 residues. Germline V gene data show CDR1 as MDHEN and CDR2 as SYDVKM. CDR3 sequence: CASSLLSLGRGKNIQYF. The CDR3 DNA sequence: TGTGCCAGCAGTTTATTAAGTCTGGGCCGGGGCAAAAACATTCAGTACTTC. The entire variable domain, with the rest obtained from reference TRBV28 and TRBJ2-4, is as follows: DVKVTQSSRYLVKRTGEKVFLECVQDMDHENMFWYRQDPGLGLRLIYFSYDVKMKEKGDIPEGYSVSREKKERFSLILESASTNQTSMYLCASSLLSLGRGKNIQYFGAGTRLSVL.

The chain recombines TRBV4-1 with TRBJ2-3; the D is unclear. The V gene's germline CDR1 is MGHRA and CDR2 YSYEKL. The CDR3 totals 14 residues. The V gene lost 0 bases and the J gene lost 0 bases, with 4 bases spanning the gap. This chain's CDR3 is CASSQEASTDTQYF. CDR3 nucleotide sequence: TGCGCCAGCAGCCAAGAGGCGAGCACAGATACGCAGTATTTT.